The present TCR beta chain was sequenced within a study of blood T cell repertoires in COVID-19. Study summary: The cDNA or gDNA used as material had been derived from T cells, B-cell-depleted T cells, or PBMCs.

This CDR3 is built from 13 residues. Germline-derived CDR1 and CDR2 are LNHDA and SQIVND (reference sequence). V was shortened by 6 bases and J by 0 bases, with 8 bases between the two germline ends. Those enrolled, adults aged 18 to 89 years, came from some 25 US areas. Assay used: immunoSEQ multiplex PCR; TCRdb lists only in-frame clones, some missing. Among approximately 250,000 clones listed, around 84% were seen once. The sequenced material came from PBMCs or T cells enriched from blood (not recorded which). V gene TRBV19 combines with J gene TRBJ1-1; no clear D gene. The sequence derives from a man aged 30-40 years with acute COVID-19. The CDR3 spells CASSDQVNTEAFF. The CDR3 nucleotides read TGTGCCAGTAGCGATCAGGTGAACACTGAAGCTTTCTTT.